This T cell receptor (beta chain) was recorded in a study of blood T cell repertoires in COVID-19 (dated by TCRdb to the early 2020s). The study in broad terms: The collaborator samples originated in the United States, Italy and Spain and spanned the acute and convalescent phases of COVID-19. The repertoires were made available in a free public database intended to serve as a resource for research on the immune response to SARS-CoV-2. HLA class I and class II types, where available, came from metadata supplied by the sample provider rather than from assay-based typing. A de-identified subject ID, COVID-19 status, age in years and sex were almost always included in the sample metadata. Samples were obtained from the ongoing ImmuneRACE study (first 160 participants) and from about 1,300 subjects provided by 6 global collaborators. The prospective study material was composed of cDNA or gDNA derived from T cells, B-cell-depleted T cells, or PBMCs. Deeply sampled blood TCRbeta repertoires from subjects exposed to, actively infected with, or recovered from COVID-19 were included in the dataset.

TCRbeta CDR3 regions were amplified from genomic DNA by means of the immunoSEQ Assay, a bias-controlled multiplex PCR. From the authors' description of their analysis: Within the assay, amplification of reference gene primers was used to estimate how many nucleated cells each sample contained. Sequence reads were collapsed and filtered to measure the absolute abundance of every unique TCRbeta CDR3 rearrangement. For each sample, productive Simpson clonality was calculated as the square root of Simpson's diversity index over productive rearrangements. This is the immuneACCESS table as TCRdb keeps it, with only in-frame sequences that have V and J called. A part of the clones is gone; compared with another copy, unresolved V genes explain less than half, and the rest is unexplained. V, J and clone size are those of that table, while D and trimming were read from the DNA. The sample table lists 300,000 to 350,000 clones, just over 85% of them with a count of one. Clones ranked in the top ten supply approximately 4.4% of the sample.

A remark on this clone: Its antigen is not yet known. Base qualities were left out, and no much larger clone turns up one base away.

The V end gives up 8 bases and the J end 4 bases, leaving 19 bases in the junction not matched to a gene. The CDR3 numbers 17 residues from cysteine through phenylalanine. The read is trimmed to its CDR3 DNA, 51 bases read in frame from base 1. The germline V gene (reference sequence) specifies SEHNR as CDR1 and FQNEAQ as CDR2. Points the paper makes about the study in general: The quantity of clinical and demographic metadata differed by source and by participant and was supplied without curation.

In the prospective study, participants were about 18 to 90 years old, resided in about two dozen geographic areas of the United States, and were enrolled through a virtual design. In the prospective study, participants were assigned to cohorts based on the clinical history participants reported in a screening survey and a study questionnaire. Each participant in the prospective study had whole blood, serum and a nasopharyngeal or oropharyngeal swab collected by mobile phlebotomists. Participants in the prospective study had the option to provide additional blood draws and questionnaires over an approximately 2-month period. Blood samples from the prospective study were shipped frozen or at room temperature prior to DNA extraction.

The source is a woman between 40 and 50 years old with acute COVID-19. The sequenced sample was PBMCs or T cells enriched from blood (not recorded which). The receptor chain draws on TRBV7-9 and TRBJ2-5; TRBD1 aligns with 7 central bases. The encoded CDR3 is CASRYSPGTAGRETQYF. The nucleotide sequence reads TGTGCCAGCCGCTACTCCCCCGGGACAGCCGGCCGAGAGACCCAGTACTTC.